This TCR beta chain was sequenced for a study of Graves' ophthalmopathy and Graves' hyperthyroidism. Regarding the study as a whole: The model reached 55% to 71% sensitivity and approximately 72% specificity for predicting ophthalmopathy progression.

This CDR3 has 13 amino acids. Germline-derived CDR1 and CDR2 are SEHNR and FQNEAQ (reference sequence). The V gene end was trimmed by 6 bases and the J gene end by 7 bases; junction bases not matched to a gene: 5. Amplifying from RNA transcripts, the study obtained TCR beta CDR3 regions. RT-PCR in the first round used HTBI primers; a second-round multiplex PCR followed. TCRdb recomputed calls from the multiplex PCR reads with MiXCR, one row per CDR3 protein. The table lists hundreds of thousands of distinct CDR3 sequences, over 40% of them singletons. As to this clonotype: Its target is not known.

This chain connects TRBV7-9 to TRBJ1-2; 10 nucleotides match TRBD1. The TCR comes from an adult man with Graves' ophthalmopathy. Sequencing used peripheral blood. The CDR3: CASRTGGDGGYTF. The DNA for the CDR3 is TGTGCCAGCAGGACAGGGGGCGACGGTGGCTACACCTTC.